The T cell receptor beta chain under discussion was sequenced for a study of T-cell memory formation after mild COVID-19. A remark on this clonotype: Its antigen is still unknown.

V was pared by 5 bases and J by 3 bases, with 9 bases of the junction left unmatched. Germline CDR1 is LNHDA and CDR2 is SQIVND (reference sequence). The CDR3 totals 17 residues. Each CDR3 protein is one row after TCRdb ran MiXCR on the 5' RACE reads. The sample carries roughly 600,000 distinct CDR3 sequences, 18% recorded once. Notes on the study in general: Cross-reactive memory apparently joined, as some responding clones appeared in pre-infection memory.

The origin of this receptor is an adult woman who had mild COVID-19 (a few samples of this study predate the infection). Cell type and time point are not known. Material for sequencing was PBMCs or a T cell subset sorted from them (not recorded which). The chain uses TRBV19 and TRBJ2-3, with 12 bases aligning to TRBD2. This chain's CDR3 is CASSPSWTSGKTDTQYF. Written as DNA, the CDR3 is TGTGCCAGTAGTCCTTCCTGGACTAGCGGGAAAACAGATACGCAGTATTTT.